This T cell receptor (beta chain) derives from a study of naive and memory T cell subsets. This clonotype has at least ten counts. The library had UMIs added by 3' ligation of an oligonucleotide to TCR cDNA. Ligated cDNA underwent four rounds of PCR with nested alpha and beta constant region primers and SP2. A single record per CDR3 protein comes from TCRdb applying MiXCR to the 5' RACE reads. This table has more than 50,000 distinct CDR3 sequences, roughly 7% appearing once. Per germline, CDR1 SGHDT and CDR2 YYEEEE. The V gene lost 0 bases and the J gene lost 3 bases, with 3 bases spanning the gap. The CDR3 has 13 residues.

V is TRBV5-6 and J is TRBJ1-4; D remains ambiguous. The receptor comes from a male donor in good health. The CDR3 sequence: CASSLVANEKLFF. The CDR3 bases are TGTGCCAGCAGCTTGGTGGCTAATGAAAAACTGTTTTTT.